These 30 T cell receptor beta chains share one sample of origin, sequenced in a study of cytomegalovirus exposure and HLA in healthy donors. Libraries were prepared by immunoSEQ multiplex PCR; TCRdb keeps only in-frame clonotypes and omits some of them. The table lists 300,000 to 400,000 clones, 75% to 90% of them singletons. Sequencing input: PBMCs. Receptors were obtained from a woman under 30 in good health and CMV-seronegative.

The chain links TRBV7-8 to TRBJ2-7; TRBD2 might be the D (5 bases). V was shortened by 6 bases and J by 1 base, with 7 bases between the two germline ends. Germline-derived CDR1 and CDR2 are SGHVS and FQNEAQ. CDR3 length: 12 amino acids. The CDR3 is CASRDSSYEQYF. The CDR3 DNA reads as TGTGCCAGCAGGGACTCTTCCTACGAGCAGTACTTC.

J is TRBJ2-5 and V is TRBV5-4, with D possibly being TRBD2 (6 bases). CDR1 and CDR2 from the germline V gene are SGHNT and YYREEE (reference sequence). Trimming left V 5 bases short and J 2 bases short, with 19 bases between. CDR3 size: 16 residues. Here the CDR3 reads CASSPTGLSLQETQYF. The DNA of the CDR3 is TGTGCCAGCAGTCCGACCGGACTAAGCCTTCAAGAGACCCAGTACTTC.

This clone has only a few counts. The chain joins TRBV6-5 to TRBJ2-3; maybe TRBD1 (6 bases). Deletions cut 8 bases from V and 11 bases from J, with 17 bases between. CDR3 length equals 12 residues. The germline V gene encodes CDR1 MNHEY and CDR2 SVGAGI. The CDR3 protein is CASGLRRGGQYF. The CDR3 DNA is TGTGCCAGCGGTCTTCGCAGGGGTGGGCAGTATTTT.

This clone showed up just a few times. This chain joins TRBV5-1 and TRBJ1-2, with D unclear. This CDR3 is 14 amino acids long. Trimming took off 0 bases at V and 3 bases at J, with 9 bases between the two ends. The V gene's germline CDR1 is SGHRS and CDR2 YFSETQ. CDR3 sequence reads: CASSLDQIYYGYTF. CDR3 bases: TGCGCCAGCAGCTTGGACCAGATTTACTATGGCTACACCTTC.

This chain connects TRBV5-4 to TRBJ2-3; 9 bases are shared with TRBD2. The CDR3 extends over 18 amino acids. The ends lost 3 bases at V and 0 bases at J; junction bases unmatched: 11. In germline, CDR1 is SGHNT, CDR2 YYREEE (reference sequence). In nucleotides, the CDR3 is TGTGCCAGCAGCTGGGTGGCTAGCGGGATCACTAGCACAGATACGCAGTATTTT. It is translated as CASSWVASGITSTDTQYF.

This clone was observed a single time. The gene calls are TRBV5-4 and TRBJ2-7; 7 bases agree with TRBD1. The CDR3 extends over 14 amino acids. Trimming cost V 4 bases and J 4 bases; bases outside gene matches: 8. Germline CDR1 reads SGHNT; CDR2 reads YYREEE (reference sequence). CDR3 nucleotides: TGTGCCAGCAGCCCCGGGGACAGTTTGTACGAGCAGTACTTC. Encoded protein: CASSPGDSLYEQYF.

A few counts support this clone. The chain links TRBV7-9 to TRBJ2-7, with 7 bases matching TRBD2. Germline CDR1 SEHNR, CDR2 FQNEAQ (reference sequence). CDR3 length equals 12 residues. The V segment lost 0 bases and the J segment 11 bases; nucleotides outside the gene matches: 4. This CDR3 reads CASSLAGGEEYF. The CDR3 region has the DNA TGTGCCAGCAGCTTAGCGGGAGGGGAGGAGTACTTC.

The chain joins TRBV2 to TRBJ1-5; D possibly corresponds to TRBD1 (5 bases). Germline lookup yields CDR1 SNHLY and CDR2 FYNNEI. CDR3 size: 15 residues. Trimming removed 2 bases from V and 0 bases from J, with 8 bases in between. CDR3 residues: CASSETGISNQPQHF. As DNA, the CDR3 is TGTGCCAGCAGTGAAACAGGTATTAGCAATCAGCCCCAGCATTTT.

This sequence joins TRBV6-6 and TRBJ1-1; 7 nucleotides line up with TRBD1. Germline V gene data show CDR1 as MNHNY and CDR2 as SVGAGI (reference sequence). The CDR3 loop spans 13 amino acids. V was pared by 6 bases and J by 4 bases, with 5 bases of the junction left unmatched. CDR3 sequence: CASSHDRVTEAFF. The CDR3, as DNA: TGTGCCAGCAGCCACGACAGGGTCACTGAAGCTTTCTTT.

This clone came up many times. V usage is TRBV4-2 and J usage is TRBJ1-2; 8 bases are a match to TRBD1. The CDR3 is 17 amino acids. Germline V lookup: CDR1 LGHNA, CDR2 YNFKEQ. After removal of 1 base from V and 1 base from J, the junction contained 8 bases not matched to a gene. The CDR3 protein is CASSQGSGTGLNYGYTF. The CDR3 coding sequence is TGTGCCAGCAGCCAAGGGAGTGGGACAGGTCTTAACTATGGCTACACCTTC.

A few counts support this clone. The CDR3 nucleotides are TGTGCCAGCAGCTTAGGACTAGCAAACAATGAGCAGTTCTTC. Translation: CASSLGLANNEQFF. The V gene is TRBV11-2, the J gene TRBJ2-1, with 7 bases that match TRBD2. V trimming: 1 base; J trimming: 5 bases; junction bases outside the gene matches: 2. Per germline, CDR1 SGHAT and CDR2 FQNNGV. The CDR3 is made up of 14 amino acids.

The V gene is TRBV27, the J gene TRBJ2-7; 8 nucleotides align to TRBD2. CDR3 length equals 15 residues. Germline loops: CDR1 MNHEY, CDR2 SMNVEV (reference sequence). V gave up 6 bases and J gave up 4 bases; unmatched junction bases: 11. CDR3: CASSPSGGPPYEQYF. The CDR3 DNA follows: TGTGCCAGCAGCCCTTCGGGGGGGCCACCTTACGAGCAGTACTTC.

The genes are TRBV25-1 and TRBJ2-3, with 7 bases that match TRBD2. CDR3 length equals 16 residues. With V trimmed by 0 bases and J by 0 bases, 3 bases remained unmatched. CDR1 is MGHDK and CDR2 is SYGVNS in the germline V gene. The CDR3 coding sequence is TGTGCCAGCAGTGAATATGTGGGGGGGAGCACAGATACGCAGTATTTT. This encodes CASSEYVGGSTDTQYF.

The CDR3 DNA follows: TGTGCCAGCAGTGAGGGACAGGCGTATGGCTACACCTTC. It codes for CASSEGQAYGYTF. The genes are TRBV25-1 and TRBJ1-2; 8 bases fit TRBD1. Germline-derived CDR1 and CDR2 are MGHDK and SYGVNS. This CDR3 region has 13 residues. Germline trimming cut 3 bases from V and 5 bases from J; bases unmatched to any gene: 2.

The genes are TRBV18 and TRBJ2-5, with a possible D match to TRBD1 (6 bases). V shed 1 base and J shed 5 bases, with 11 bases lying between them. The CDR3 consists of 14 residues. Germline V lookup: CDR1 KGHSH, CDR2 LQKENI. This CDR3 reads CASSPLGTTETQYF. For the CDR3, the DNA is TGTGCCAGCTCACCACTAGGGACAACGGAGACCCAGTACTTC. The complete variable domain, with remaining parts taken from reference TRBV18 and TRBJ2-5, reads NAGVMQNPRHLVRRRGQEARLRCSPMKGHSHVYWYRQLPEEGLKFMVYLQKENIIDESGMPKERFSAEFPKEGPSILRIQQVVRGDSAAYFCASSPLGTTETQYFGPGTRLLVL.

The rearrangement links TRBV19 to TRBJ1-2; a weak D match, TRBD1 (5 bases). With 0 bases removed from V and 5 bases from J, the gap between germline ends came to 16 bases. CDR1 is LNHDA, CDR2 SQIVND, per germline (reference sequence). CDR3 length equals 16 residues. The CDR3 nucleotides read TGTGCCAGTAGTATAGATGGCGTTGGGGGGATTTATGGCTACACCTTC. It specifies CASSIDGVGGIYGYTF.

The V and J genes are TRBV2 and TRBJ2-1; TRBD1 aligns across 7 bases. CDR3 length: 13 residues. Germline assignment: CDR1 SNHLY and CDR2 FYNNEI. The trim removed 7 bases at V and 7 bases at J, leaving 7 bases unmatched. The DNA of the CDR3 is TGTGCCAGCAACAGGGGTACCGAGAATGAGCAGTTCTTC. This encodes CASNRGTENEQFF. Using reference TRBV2 and TRBJ2-1 for the parts outside the CDR3, the full variable domain is EPEVTQTPSHQVTQMGQEVILRCVPISNHLYFYWYRQILGQKVEFLVSFYNNEISEKSEIFDDQFSVERPDGSNFTLKIRSTKLEDSAMYFCASNRGTENEQFFGPGTRLTVL.

The sample holds one count of this clone. The CDR3 loop reads CASRILSGPNTGELFF. As DNA, the CDR3 is TGTGCCAGCAGGATACTTAGCGGGCCTAACACCGGGGAGCTGTTTTTT. The J gene is TRBJ2-2, the V gene TRBV6-6, with 7 bases aligning to TRBD2. The V and J ends lost 6 bases and 2 bases, in that order; junction bases with no gene match: 9. Looked up from germline, CDR1 is MNHNY and CDR2 is SVGAGI (reference sequence). This CDR3 has 16 residues.

The V gene is TRBV15, the J gene TRBJ1-3; D is ambiguous. The V gene lost 4 bases and the J gene lost 5 bases, with 12 bases spanning the gap. Per the germline V gene, CDR1 is LNHNV and CDR2 is YYDKDF (reference sequence). The CDR3 length is 14 residues. Written as DNA, the CDR3 is TGTGCCACCAGCAAAGGAGGTCGGAGAAACACCATATATTTT. It translates to CATSKGGRRNTIYF.

CDR3 protein: CASSVGPSGPGELFF. CDR3 in DNA: TGTGCCAGCAGCGTGGGGCCCTCCGGGCCCGGGGAGCTGTTTTTT. The chain links TRBV9 to TRBJ2-2; D is perhaps TRBD1 (5 bases). This CDR3 region has 15 residues. The V gene lost 2 bases and the J gene lost 6 bases, with 14 bases spanning the gap. Germline V gene sequence: CDR1 SGDLS, CDR2 YYNGEE.

V gene TRBV27 combines with J gene TRBJ2-3; D perhaps matches TRBD1 (5 bases). CDR3 size: 13 residues. V gave up 5 bases and J gave up 6 bases, with 12 bases separating them. Germline CDR1 MNHEY, CDR2 SMNVEV (reference sequence). CDR3 loop: CASSLQGVDTQYF. CDR3 DNA: TGTGCCAGCAGTCTCCAGGGTGTGGATACGCAGTATTTT.

The sample holds a few counts of this clone. The gene calls are TRBV25-1 and TRBJ1-2, with no clear D. Looked up from germline, CDR1 is MGHDK and CDR2 is SYGVNS. V lost 4 bases and J 4 bases, leaving 7 bases between the germline ends. This CDR3 has 12 amino acids. The CDR3 sequence: CASSAMPYGYTF. CDR3 in DNA: TGTGCCAGCAGTGCTATGCCCTATGGCTACACCTTC.

For the CDR3, the DNA is TGTGCCAGCAACGAACGGGGGGGCGCGGCGACTAATGAAAAACTGTTTTTT. This sequence encodes CASNERGGAATNEKLFF. This chain connects TRBV2 to TRBJ1-4, with D perhaps TRBD1 (6 bases). The germline V and J ends were trimmed by 7 bases and 2 bases, with 20 bases remaining between them. Germline V lookup: CDR1 SNHLY, CDR2 FYNNEI. This CDR3 is 17 amino acids long.

DNA for the CDR3: TGTGCCACCAGCGGTGGACAGGGATTCGGGGAGCTGTTTTTT. Translated, it gives CATSGGQGFGELFF. The chain carries TRBV15 and TRBJ2-2; TRBD1 aligns across 8 bases. The V gene's germline CDR1 is LNHNV and CDR2 YYDKDF (reference sequence). With 5 bases clipped from V and 7 bases from J, the junction kept 6 bases outside the gene matches. The CDR3 runs 14 residues. The full variable domain, its missing parts supplied by reference TRBV15 and TRBJ2-2, is DAMVIQNPRYQVTQFGKPVTLSCSQTLNHNVMYWYQQKSSQAPKLLFHYYDKDFNNEADTPDNFQSRRPNTSFCFLDIRSPGLGDTAMYLCATSGGQGFGELFFGEGSRLTVL.

J is TRBJ2-5 and V is TRBV6-6, with TRBD2 matching 8 bases. Germline V lookup: CDR1 MNHNY, CDR2 SVGAGI (reference sequence). This CDR3 region has 15 residues. The trim removed 0 bases at V and 3 bases at J, leaving 3 bases unmatched. CDR3 DNA: TGTGCCAGCAGTTACTCAGCGGGAGCTGAAGAGACCCAGTACTTC. It translates to CASSYSAGAEETQYF.

This clone was found once. This CDR3 is CASAPWTDSYGYTF. CDR3 sequence (DNA): TGTGCCAGCGCCCCGTGGACAGATAGCTATGGCTACACCTTC. The chain employs TRBV6-1 and TRBJ1-2, with a possible D match to TRBD1 (6 bases). The V and J ends lost 8 bases and 4 bases respectively, with 17 bases between them. Germline loops: CDR1 MNHNS, CDR2 SASEGT. This CDR3 has 14 amino acids.

The V call is TRBV2, the J call TRBJ2-1; 9 positions agree with TRBD2. The germline V gene has CDR1 SNHLY and CDR2 FYNNEI. CDR3 size: 15 residues. V lost 2 bases, J lost 3 bases, and 2 bases stayed unmatched. CDR3 region: CASSENSGSYNEQFF. The CDR3 nucleotides read TGTGCCAGCAGTGAAAATAGCGGGAGCTACAATGAGCAGTTCTTC.

The rearrangement links TRBV10-1 to TRBJ1-1; TRBD1 might be the D (5 bases). This CDR3 has 13 residues. In germline, CDR1 is WNHNN, CDR2 SYGVQD (reference sequence). The V end lost 3 bases, the J end lost 1 base, and 6 bases lay between the germline ends. CDR3 region: CASSETGNTEAFF. In DNA, the CDR3 is TGCGCCAGCAGTGAAACAGGGAACACTGAAGCTTTCTTT.

The chain has TRBV7-9 and TRBJ2-7, with 7 positions matching TRBD2. V shed 1 base and J 6 bases; nucleotides not matched to a gene: 0. Germline V lookup: CDR1 SEHNR, CDR2 FQNEAQ (reference sequence). This CDR3 contains 12 residues. CDR3 amino acids: CASSLVAGEQYF. In nucleotides, the CDR3 is TGTGCCAGCAGCTTAGTAGCGGGCGAGCAGTACTTC.

The chain recombines TRBV28 with TRBJ1-5, with a weak D call TRBD1 (5 bases). V was trimmed by 6 bases and J by 2 bases, leaving 8 bases between them. CDR1 and CDR2 (germline): MDHEN, SYDVKM. The CDR3 has 13 amino acids. The CDR3 bases are TGTGCCAGCAGCCCGGGGGGCAATCAGCCCCAGCATTTT. Encoded protein: CASSPGGNQPQHF.